This T cell receptor (beta chain) originates from a study of blood T cell repertoires in COVID-19. Study information: COVID-19 samples from acute and convalescent phases originated in the United States, Italy and Spain.

This CDR3 has 16 amino acids. The V gene end was trimmed by 0 bases and the J gene end by 4 bases; junction bases not matched to a gene: 5. Germline CDR1 and CDR2: SGHTS and YDEGEE. Sequenced by immunoSEQ multiplex PCR; TCRdb stores in-frame clones only, minus some. The sample shows roughly 100,000 clones, roughly four fifths of them seen only once. This chain links TRBV5-8 with TRBJ2-1, with 9 bases identical to TRBD1. Input material: peripheral blood. The TCR was taken from a man in his 60s with acute or convalescent COVID-19. This chain's CDR3 is CASSLAGTGPYNEQFF. The CDR3 DNA is TGTGCCAGCAGCTTGGCCGGGACAGGGCCTTACAATGAGCAGTTCTTC.